This T cell receptor (beta chain) was captured by sequencing in a study of blood T cell repertoires in COVID-19 (dated by TCRdb to about 2020). Looking at the study overall: Samples from collaborators originated in the United States, Italy and Spain and spanned both the acute and convalescent phases of COVID-19. HLA class I and class II types, where available, came from metadata supplied by the sample provider rather than from assay-based typing. A de-identified subject ID, COVID-19 status, age in years and sex were almost always included in the sample metadata. The samples were drawn from two sources: the first 160 participants of the ongoing ImmuneRACE study, and 950 to 1,500 subjects contributed by 6 global collaborators. A freely available public database, intended as a resource for researchers studying the immune response to SARS-CoV-2, is where the repertoires were released. The prospective study material was composed of cDNA or gDNA derived from T cells, B-cell-depleted T cells, or PBMCs. Deeply sampled blood TCRbeta repertoires from subjects exposed to, actively infected with, or recovered from COVID-19 were included in the dataset.

To note about this clone: The target of this receptor is not known. Per-nucleotide qualities are absent, and no much larger clonotype sits a single base away.

Sequences MDHEN (CDR1) and SYDVKM (CDR2) are obtained from the germline V gene. Unmatched junction bases come to 9, with V trimmed by 10 bases and J by 7 bases. The CDR3 runs 12 amino acids, cysteine and phenylalanine included. Just the 36-base CDR3 DNA is kept, in frame starting at base 1. On the study overall, not on this receptor specifically: How much clinical and demographic metadata was included differed by source and by participant, and the metadata was provided uncurated.

TCRbeta CDR3 regions were amplified from genomic DNA by means of the immunoSEQ Assay, a bias-controlled multiplex PCR. The original methods were these. The number of nucleated cells in each sample was estimated from the amplification of reference gene primers within the assay. To quantify the absolute abundance of each unique TCRbeta CDR3 rearrangement, sequence reads were collapsed and filtered. For each sample, productive Simpson clonality was calculated by taking the square root of Simpson's diversity index across productive rearrangements. TCRdb stores this immuneACCESS table with in-frame sequences only. Part of the clones is absent; in the studies checked, under half of the shortfall reflects unresolved V genes, and no reason is known for the rest. From that table come the V and J calls and clone size; the DNA was used to work out D and trimming. The sample table shows 200,000 to 250,000 clones, and 70% to 90% are seen once. The leading ten clones occupy roughly 5.8% of the sample.

Each collaborating institution followed its own protocols to collect whole blood in K2EDTA tubes. For TCRbeta analysis, collaborators shipped samples as frozen whole blood, isolated PBMCs, or DNA extracted from either of those sample types. This TCR was recovered from a man aged 60 to 75 with acute or convalescent COVID-19. The V and J segments used are TRBV28 and TRBJ1-2; 7 middle bases align to TRBD1. Sequencing input: peripheral blood. CDR3 loop: CATFQGVRGYTF. In nucleotide form, the sequence is TGTGCCACTTTTCAGGGGGTTCGTGGCTACACCTTC.